These 24 T cell receptor beta chains share one sample of origin, sequenced in a study of blood T cells in healthy people across ages. PCR was performed a second time for roughly 6 to 12 cycles using a sample-barcoded 5' primer and a J-beta primer mix. TCRdb analysed the 5' RACE reads with MiXCR anew, one entry per CDR3 protein. The table includes about 1.4 million distinct CDR3 sequences, around 55% detected once. Specimen: blood. The receptors originated from a man aged 18 to 29 in good health.

The CDR3 DNA is TGTGCCAGCAGCTTAAGGCTATCCGGGACTCCTATGGGGACGCAGTATTTT. It codes for CASSLRLSGTPMGTQYF. The chain joins TRBV7-2 to TRBJ2-3; tentative D call: TRBD2 (6 bases). V lost 2 bases to trimming and J lost 9 bases, with 24 bases between them. This CDR3 contains 17 residues. The germline V gene has CDR1 SGHTA and CDR2 FQGNSA.

The chain joins TRBV12-3 or TRBV12-4 to TRBJ2-1, with a possible D match to TRBD2 (7 bases). The CDR3 has 16 amino acids. The V end lost 0 bases, the J end lost 3 bases, and 12 bases lay between the germline ends. As DNA, the CDR3 is TGTGCCAGCAGTTTAGCGAGCGGGACAAGCTACAATGAGCAGTTCTTC. It specifies CASSLASGTSYNEQFF.

The V call is TRBV7-6, the J call TRBJ2-7; D is unresolved. Trimming removed 1 base at V and 5 bases at J, with 9 bases between. Germline values: CDR1 SGHVS, CDR2 FNYEAQ. The CDR3 extends over 13 amino acids. In DNA, the CDR3 is TGTGCCAGCAGCTTAGAATGGCAGGACGAGCAGTACTTC. Amino acid sequence: CASSLEWQDEQYF.

With regard to this clonotype: Germline is not matched at one junction end, which may reflect a read error. The chain employs TRBV7-9 and TRBJ2-1, with 11 bases identical to TRBD1. CDR1 is SEHNR, CDR2 FQNEAQ, per germline (reference sequence). The CDR3 has 17 amino acids. The CDR3 DNA is TGTGCCAGCAGCTTAACAGGAGGACAGGGGGCGTACAATGGGCAGTTCTTC. Protein sequence: CASSLTGGQGAYNGQFF. The variable domain in full, with the rest retrieved from reference TRBV7-9 and TRBJ2-1, is DTGVSQNPRHKITKRGQNVTFRCDPISEHNRLYWYRQTLGQGPEFLTYFQNEAQLEKSRLLSDRFSAERPKGSFSTLEIQRTEQGDSAMYLCASSLTGGQGAYNGQFFGPGTRLTVL.

The gene calls are TRBV6-2 or TRBV6-3 and TRBJ2-7; no reliable D call. From germline, CDR1 is MNHEY and CDR2 SVGEGT. The CDR3 contains 13 residues. Deletions cut 5 bases from V and 6 bases from J, with 14 bases between. In DNA, the CDR3 is TGTGCCAGCAGTATAGTCGTCTCCCCCGAGCAGTACTTC. Protein sequence: CASSIVVSPEQYF.

V is TRBV6-1 and J is TRBJ1-1; D gene ambiguous. CDR1 MNHNS and CDR2 SASEGT come from the germline V gene. V was shortened by 3 bases and J by 0 bases, with 2 bases between the two germline ends. The CDR3 is made up of 12 amino acids. CDR3 nucleotides: TGTGCCAGCAGTGAGATGAACACTGAAGCTTTCTTT. Amino acid sequence: CASSEMNTEAFF.

This clonotype has more than one count but fewer than ten. The rearrangement uses TRBV5-1 and TRBJ2-7; D perhaps matches TRBD2 (6 bases). V was clipped by 5 bases and J by 3 bases, with 18 bases between them. This CDR3 spans 15 amino acids. Germline values: CDR1 SGHRS, CDR2 YFSETQ. The CDR3 coding sequence is TGCGCCAGCAGGACTGGGCGGGGTGAGCTCTACGAGCAGTACTTC. Translated: CASRTGRGELYEQYF.

This clonotype was seen more than once but under ten times. The DNA of the CDR3 is TGTGCCAGCAGTTATTTTGGGCAAGCTAGGGAGACCCAGTACTTC. Its translation: CASSYFGQARETQYF. The chain has TRBV6-6 and TRBJ2-5; D not resolved. V dropped 3 bases and J dropped 5 bases, with 16 bases sitting between them. The germline V gene has CDR1 MNHNY and CDR2 SVGAGI (reference sequence). CDR3 size: 15 residues.

This clonotype was observed a handful of times. This CDR3 is CSARDPRTKTQYF. CDR3 coding DNA: TGCAGTGCTAGAGATCCCCGGACGAAGACCCAGTACTTC. The gene calls are TRBV20-1 and TRBJ2-7, with D uncertain. The J call is uncertain, as TRBJ2-5 better fits the DNA end. The length of the CDR3 is 13 residues. The germline CDR1 and CDR2 sequences are DFQATT and SNEGSKA (reference sequence).

V usage is TRBV5-6 and J usage is TRBJ2-5; D gene ambiguous. Trimming stripped 3 bases from V and 11 bases from J, with 23 bases between. Germline CDR1 is SGHDT and CDR2 is YYEEEE. The CDR3 covers 15 residues. The DNA of the CDR3 is TGTGCCAGCAGCTCCGGACCCATACTTATGGATGAGCAGTACTTC. Protein: CASSSGPILMDEQYF.

Comments on this clonotype: One base away lies a much larger clone, so this may be a sequencing read error. This chain joins TRBV10-3 and TRBJ2-3; D might be TRBD1 or TRBD2, each matching 5 bases. Per germline, CDR1 ENHRY and CDR2 SYGVKD. The CDR3 runs 15 residues. The CDR3: CVISEGRGGTDTQYF. The CDR3 DNA sequence: TGTGTCATCAGTGAGGGACGGGGTGGCACAGATACGCAGTATTTT.

This chain joins TRBV27 and TRBJ1-1; D is unresolved. The CDR3 is made up of 14 amino acids. The V and J ends lost 5 bases and 6 bases respectively, with 16 bases between them. Germline CDR1 is MNHEY and CDR2 is SMNVEV (reference sequence). In DNA form, the CDR3 reads TGTGCCAGCAGTCTCCCGGGGAAGGGAGCTGAAGCTTTCTTT. It yields the protein CASSLPGKGAEAFF.

This clonotype was recorded a few times. The chain is built from TRBV27 and TRBJ1-2, with D possibly matching TRBD1 (6 bases). The V and J ends lost 8 bases and 4 bases respectively, with 14 bases between them. The CDR3 runs 13 residues. Germline loops: CDR1 MNHEY, CDR2 SMNVEV (reference sequence). CDR3 sequence: CASRGAGIYGYTF. CDR3 nucleotide sequence: TGTGCCAGCCGGGGGGCAGGGATCTATGGCTACACCTTC.

The chain joins TRBV7-9 to TRBJ2-5, with D perhaps matching TRBD1 (6 bases). The CDR3 has 15 residues. In germline, CDR1 is SEHNR, CDR2 FQNEAQ (reference sequence). Between the trimmed V and J ends, which lost 4 bases and 3 bases, there was a span of 15 bases. This CDR3 reads CASSWTRDTKETQYF. CDR3 DNA sequence: TGTGCCAGCAGCTGGACTCGGGACACCAAAGAGACCCAGTACTTC. Full variable domain (missing parts from reference TRBV7-9 and TRBJ2-5): DTGVSQNPRHKITKRGQNVTFRCDPISEHNRLYWYRQTLGQGPEFLTYFQNEAQLEKSRLLSDRFSAERPKGSFSTLEIQRTEQGDSAMYLCASSWTRDTKETQYFGPGTRLLVL.

This clonotype came up a few times. The V and J genes are TRBV7-9 and TRBJ2-6; no definite D call. CDR1 is SEHNR, CDR2 FQNEAQ, per germline (reference sequence). Trimming shortened V by 4 bases and J by 10 bases, and 8 bases separated the two germline ends. The length of the CDR3 is 12 residues. The CDR3 nucleotides read TGTGCCAGCAGCTATATACAGAACGTCCTGACTTTC. This translates into CASSYIQNVLTF.

The V gene is TRBV27, the J gene TRBJ2-1; 7 bases align to TRBD1. From germline, CDR1 is MNHEY and CDR2 SMNVEV (reference sequence). V lost 6 bases and J lost 0; bases outside the gene matches: 11. CDR3 length: 17 residues. This CDR3 reads CASRITGAVSSYNEQFF. The CDR3 coding sequence is TGTGCCAGCAGAATCACAGGGGCCGTCAGCTCCTACAATGAGCAGTTCTTC.

V gene TRBV4-1 combines with J gene TRBJ2-3, with 7 bases that match TRBD2. The V gene's germline CDR1 is MGHRA and CDR2 YSYEKL. J lost 2 bases, V lost 0 bases, and 8 bases had no gene match. The CDR3 covers 17 residues. The CDR3: CASSQERVGLFTDTQYF. The CDR3 nucleotides read TGCGCCAGCAGCCAAGAAAGGGTGGGACTATTCACAGATACGCAGTATTTT.

This clonotype was observed a few times. V usage is TRBV29-1 and J usage is TRBJ2-3, with 7 bases matching TRBD2. From germline, CDR1 is SQVTM and CDR2 ANQGSEA. V was clipped by 6 bases and J by 4 bases; unmatched bases: 7. The CDR3 sequence is 13 residues long. The CDR3: CSVGTNVADTQYF. DNA of the CDR3: TGCAGCGTAGGGACTAACGTGGCAGATACGCAGTATTTT.

This clonotype occurred a few times. The rearrangement joins TRBV9 to TRBJ1-6; D not certain. V dropped 4 bases and J dropped 9 bases, with 23 bases sitting between them. This CDR3 comprises 17 residues. Germline V gene data show CDR1 as SGDLS and CDR2 as YYNGEE. Here the CDR3 DNA reads TGTGCCAGCAGCTCCCTACCCGGGGAGCAGCTGGGTTCACCCCTCCACTTT. It translates to CASSSLPGEQLGSPLHF.

The chain employs TRBV2 and TRBJ1-2; D is possibly TRBD1 (6 bases). Germline CDR1 reads SNHLY; CDR2 reads FYNNEI. The CDR3 runs to 14 residues. V was trimmed by 2 bases and J by 5 bases, leaving 12 bases between them. The CDR3 bases are TGTGCCAGCAGTGAAACAGGGCATGGGTATGGCTACACCTTC. Translated, it gives CASSETGHGYGYTF.

This clonotype was counted only a few times. The chain couples TRBV20-1 to TRBJ2-4; tentative D call: TRBD1 (5 bases). The end of the DNA aligns better with TRBJ2-7, so the J call may be wrong. The germline V gene has CDR1 DFQATT and CDR2 SNEGSKA (reference sequence). The CDR3 totals 12 residues. The CDR3 spells CSAREWTFEQYF. As DNA, the CDR3 is TGCAGTGCTAGAGAGTGGACATTCGAGCAGTACTTC.

In DNA, the CDR3 is TGTGCCAGCAGCCCGGGACGGTGGTACCAAGAGACCCAGTACTTC. Translating it yields CASSPGRWYQETQYF. The rearrangement uses TRBV3-1 and TRBJ2-5; D is perhaps TRBD1 or TRBD2 (5 bases each). The CDR3 runs 15 residues. The germline V and J ends were trimmed by 4 bases and 0 bases, with 12 bases remaining between them. Germline V gene lookup returns CDR1 LGHDT and CDR2 YNNKEL (reference sequence).

The chain uses TRBV2 and TRBJ1-4, with D possibly TRBD1 on 5 matching bases. This CDR3 region has 15 residues. The germline V gene encodes CDR1 SNHLY and CDR2 FYNNEI. V was clipped by 5 bases and J by 7 bases, with 17 bases between them. The CDR3: CASSMGESRAEKLFF. For the CDR3, the DNA is TGTGCCAGCAGTATGGGGGAATCCAGGGCTGAAAAACTGTTTTTT.

The rearrangement joins TRBV2 to TRBJ1-5, with a tentative D call TRBD1 (6 bases). The CDR3 has 13 residues. CDR1 is SNHLY and CDR2 is FYNNEI in the germline V gene. Between the trimmed V and J ends, which lost 6 bases and 7 bases, there was a span of 13 bases. The chain's CDR3 is CASRRTERQPQHF. The DNA for the CDR3 is TGTGCCAGCAGGAGGACAGAAAGACAGCCCCAGCATTTT.